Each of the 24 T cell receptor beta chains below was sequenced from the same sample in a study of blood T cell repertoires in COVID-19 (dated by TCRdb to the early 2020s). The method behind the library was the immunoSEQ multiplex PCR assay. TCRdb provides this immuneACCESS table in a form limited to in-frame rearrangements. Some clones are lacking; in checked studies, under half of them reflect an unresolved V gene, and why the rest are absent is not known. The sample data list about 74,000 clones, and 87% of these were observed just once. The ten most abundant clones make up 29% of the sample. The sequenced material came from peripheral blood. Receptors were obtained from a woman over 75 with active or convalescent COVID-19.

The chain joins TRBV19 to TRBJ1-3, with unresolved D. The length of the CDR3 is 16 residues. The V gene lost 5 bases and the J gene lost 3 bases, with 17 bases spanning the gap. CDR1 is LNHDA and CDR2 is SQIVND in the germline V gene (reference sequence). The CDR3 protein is CASSEGRPTHGNTIYF. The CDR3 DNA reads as TGTGCCAGTAGTGAGGGCCGCCCGACTCATGGAAACACCATATATTTT. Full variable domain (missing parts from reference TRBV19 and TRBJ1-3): DGGITQSPKYLFRKEGQNVTLSCEQNLNHDAMYWYRQDPGQGLRLIYYSQIVNDFQKGDIAEGYSVSREKKESFPLTVTSAQKNPTAFYLCASSEGRPTHGNTIYFGEGSWLTVV.

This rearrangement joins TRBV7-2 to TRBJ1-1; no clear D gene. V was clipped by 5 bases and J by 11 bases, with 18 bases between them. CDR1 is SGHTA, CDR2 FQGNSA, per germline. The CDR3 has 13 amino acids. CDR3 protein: CASSLSTVFGAFF. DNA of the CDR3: TGTGCCAGCAGCCTTTCGACCGTCTTCGGGGCTTTCTTT. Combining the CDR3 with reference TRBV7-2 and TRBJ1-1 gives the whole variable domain GAGVSQSPSNKVTEKGKDVELRCDPISGHTALYWYRQSLGQGLEFLIYFQGNSAPDKSGLPSDRFSAERTGGSVSTLTIQRTQQEDSAVYLCASSLSTVFGAFFGQGTRLTVV.

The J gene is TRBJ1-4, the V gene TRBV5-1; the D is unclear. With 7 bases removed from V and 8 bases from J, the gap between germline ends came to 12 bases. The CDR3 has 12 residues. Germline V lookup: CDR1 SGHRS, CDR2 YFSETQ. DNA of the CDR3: TGCGCCAGCCGGGTTATTGGCGAAAAACTGTTTTTT. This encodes CASRVIGEKLFF.

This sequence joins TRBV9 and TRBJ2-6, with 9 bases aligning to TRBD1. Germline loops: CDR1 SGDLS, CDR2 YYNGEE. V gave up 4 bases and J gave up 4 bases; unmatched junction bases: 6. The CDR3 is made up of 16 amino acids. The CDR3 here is CASSPGQGQGANVLTF. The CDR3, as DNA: TGTGCCAGCAGCCCGGGACAGGGTCAAGGGGCCAACGTCCTGACTTTC.

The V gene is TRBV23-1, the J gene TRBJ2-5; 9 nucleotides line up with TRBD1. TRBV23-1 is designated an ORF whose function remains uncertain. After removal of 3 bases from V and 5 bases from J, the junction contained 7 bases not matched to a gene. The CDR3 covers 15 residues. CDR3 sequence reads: CASSQNGTGPETQYF. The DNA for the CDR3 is TGCGCCAGCAGTCAGAACGGGACAGGGCCGGAGACCCAGTACTTC.

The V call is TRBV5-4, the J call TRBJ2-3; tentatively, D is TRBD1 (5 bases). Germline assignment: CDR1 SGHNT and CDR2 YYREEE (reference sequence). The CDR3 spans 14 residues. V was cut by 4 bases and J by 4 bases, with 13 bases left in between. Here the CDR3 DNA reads TGTGCCAGCAGCAACCAGGGTGTTTCAGATACGCAGTATTTT. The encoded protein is CASSNQGVSDTQYF.

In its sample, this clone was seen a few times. Written as DNA, the CDR3 is TGTGCCAGCAGCTTGAAATGGCTGAACACTGAAGCTTTCTTT. Its protein product is CASSLKWLNTEAFF. The chain combines TRBV5-6 with TRBJ1-1; D is ambiguous. The CDR3 contains 14 residues. Germline V gives CDR1 SGHDT, CDR2 YYEEEE. V lost 1 base and J lost 0, with 7 bases in between. The whole variable domain, remainder taken from reference TRBV5-6 and TRBJ1-1, is DAGVTQSPTHLIKTRGQQVTLRCSPKSGHDTVSWYQQALGQGPQFIFQYYEEEERQRGNFPDRFSGHQFPNYSSELNVNALLLGDSALYLCASSLKWLNTEAFFGQGTRLTVV.

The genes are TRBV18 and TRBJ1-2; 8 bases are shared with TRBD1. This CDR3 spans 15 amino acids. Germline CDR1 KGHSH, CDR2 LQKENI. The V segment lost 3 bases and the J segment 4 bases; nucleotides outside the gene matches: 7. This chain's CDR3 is CASSPQAGQVYGYTF. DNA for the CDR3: TGTGCCAGCTCACCGCAGGCGGGACAGGTCTATGGCTACACCTTC.

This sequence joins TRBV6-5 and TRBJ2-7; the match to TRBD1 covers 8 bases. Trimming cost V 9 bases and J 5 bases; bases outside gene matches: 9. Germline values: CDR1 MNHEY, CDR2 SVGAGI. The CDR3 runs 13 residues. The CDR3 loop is CASWTGIANEQYF. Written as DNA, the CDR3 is TGTGCCAGTTGGACAGGGATAGCCAACGAGCAGTACTTC.

The CDR3 coding sequence is TGTGCCAGCAGCTCCAACCCGGGACAGGGGGCGGCTTTCTTT. Translation gives CASSSNPGQGAAFF. The rearrangement joins TRBV11-2 to TRBJ1-1, with 12 bases lining up with TRBD1. The germline V gene has CDR1 SGHAT and CDR2 FQNNGV. Trimming removed 4 bases from V and 11 bases from J; junction bases left unmatched: 8. CDR3 size: 14 residues.

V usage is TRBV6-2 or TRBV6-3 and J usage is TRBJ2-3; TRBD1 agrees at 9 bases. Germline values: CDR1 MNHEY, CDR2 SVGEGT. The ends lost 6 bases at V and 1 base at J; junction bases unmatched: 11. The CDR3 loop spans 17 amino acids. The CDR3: CASSQTFWTGGTDTQYF. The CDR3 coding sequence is TGTGCCAGCAGCCAAACGTTCTGGACAGGGGGCACAGATACGCAGTATTTT.

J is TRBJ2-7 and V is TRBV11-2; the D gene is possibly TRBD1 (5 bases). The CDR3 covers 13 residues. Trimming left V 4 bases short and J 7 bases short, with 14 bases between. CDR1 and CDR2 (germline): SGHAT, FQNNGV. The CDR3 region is CASSSIRKGEQYF. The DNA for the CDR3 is TGTGCCAGCAGCTCTATCCGTAAGGGGGAGCAGTACTTC.

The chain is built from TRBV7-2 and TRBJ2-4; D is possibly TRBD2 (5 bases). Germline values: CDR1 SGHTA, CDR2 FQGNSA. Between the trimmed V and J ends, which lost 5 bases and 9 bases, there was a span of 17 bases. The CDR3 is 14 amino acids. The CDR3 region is CASSPTRRGSIQYF. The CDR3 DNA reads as TGTGCCAGCAGCCCGACAAGGCGTGGGAGCATTCAGTACTTC.

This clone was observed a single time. CDR3 in amino acids: CASSSRERTEAFF. The CDR3 DNA reads as TGTGCCAGCAGCTCGCGGGAGAGAACTGAAGCTTTCTTT. The chain carries TRBV13 and TRBJ1-1; unclear D gene. Germline lookup yields CDR1 PRHDT and CDR2 FYEKMQ (reference sequence). The CDR3 is 13 amino acids. V was clipped by 4 bases and J by 5 bases, with 11 bases between them.

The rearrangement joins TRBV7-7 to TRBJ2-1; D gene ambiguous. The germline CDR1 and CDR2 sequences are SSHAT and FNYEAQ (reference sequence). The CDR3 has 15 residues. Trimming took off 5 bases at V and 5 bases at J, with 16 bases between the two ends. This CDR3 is CASSPFTSVNNEQFF. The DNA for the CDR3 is TGTGCCAGCAGCCCCTTTACCTCGGTAAACAATGAGCAGTTCTTC.

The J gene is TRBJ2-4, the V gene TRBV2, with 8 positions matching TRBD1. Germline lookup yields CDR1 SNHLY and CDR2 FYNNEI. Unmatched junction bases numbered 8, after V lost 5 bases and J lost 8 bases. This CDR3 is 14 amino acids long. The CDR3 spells CASSMDRELDIQYF. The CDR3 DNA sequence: TGTGCCAGCAGTATGGACAGGGAATTGGACATTCAGTACTTC.

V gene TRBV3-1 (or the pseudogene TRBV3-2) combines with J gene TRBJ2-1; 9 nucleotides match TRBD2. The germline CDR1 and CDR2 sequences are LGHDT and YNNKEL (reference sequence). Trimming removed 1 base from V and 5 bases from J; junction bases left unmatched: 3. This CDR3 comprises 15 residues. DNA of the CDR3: TGTGCCAGCAGCCAAGGCGGGGGGGACCACAATGAGCAGTTCTTC. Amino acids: CASSQGGGDHNEQFF.

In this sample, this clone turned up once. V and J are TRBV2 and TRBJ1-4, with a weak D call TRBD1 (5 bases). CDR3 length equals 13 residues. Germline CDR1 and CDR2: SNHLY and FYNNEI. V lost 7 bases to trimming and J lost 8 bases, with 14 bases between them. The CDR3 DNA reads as TGTGCCAGCAAGCAGGGTATCTCGGAAAAACTGTTTTTT. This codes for CASKQGISEKLFF.

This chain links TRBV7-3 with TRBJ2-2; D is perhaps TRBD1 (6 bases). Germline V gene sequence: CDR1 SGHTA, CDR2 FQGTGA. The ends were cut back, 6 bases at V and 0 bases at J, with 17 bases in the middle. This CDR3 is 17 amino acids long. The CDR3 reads CASRTSGTPANTGELFF. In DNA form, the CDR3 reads TGTGCCAGCAGGACATCCGGGACACCAGCGAACACCGGGGAGCTGTTTTTT.

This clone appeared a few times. Written as DNA, the CDR3 is TGTGCCAGCAGCTTTGGACTTTCCTGGGGCTATGGCTACACCTTC. It translates to CASSFGLSWGYGYTF. The rearrangement links TRBV7-9 to TRBJ1-2; no clear D gene. V was pared by 3 bases and J by 4 bases, with 15 bases between. Germline CDR1 and CDR2: SEHNR and FQNEAQ (reference sequence). This CDR3 is built from 15 residues.

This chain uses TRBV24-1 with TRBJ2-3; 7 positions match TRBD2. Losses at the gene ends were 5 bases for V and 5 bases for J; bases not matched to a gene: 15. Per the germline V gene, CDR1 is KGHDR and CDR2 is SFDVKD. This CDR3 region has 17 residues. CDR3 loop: CATSAPGGVRRRDTQYF. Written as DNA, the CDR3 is TGTGCCACCAGTGCCCCGGGAGGAGTCAGGCGAAGAGATACGCAGTATTTT.

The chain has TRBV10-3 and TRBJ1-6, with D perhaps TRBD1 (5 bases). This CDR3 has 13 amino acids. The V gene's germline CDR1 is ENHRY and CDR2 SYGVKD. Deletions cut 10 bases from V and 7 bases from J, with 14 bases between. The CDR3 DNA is TGTGCCACATGCGGGACGGAAAATTCACCCCTCCACTTT. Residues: CATCGTENSPLHF.

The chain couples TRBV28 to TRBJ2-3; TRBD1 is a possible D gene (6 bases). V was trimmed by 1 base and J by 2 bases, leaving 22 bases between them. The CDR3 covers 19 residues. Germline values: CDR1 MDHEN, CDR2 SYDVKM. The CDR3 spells CASSLFRGRGSSLTDTQYF. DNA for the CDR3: TGTGCCAGCAGTTTATTTAGGGGAAGGGGGAGTTCGCTCACAGATACGCAGTATTTT. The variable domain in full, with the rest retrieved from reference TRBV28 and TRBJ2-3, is DVKVTQSSRYLVKRTGEKVFLECVQDMDHENMFWYRQDPGLGLRLIYFSYDVKMKEKGDIPEGYSVSREKKERFSLILESASTNQTSMYLCASSLFRGRGSSLTDTQYFGPGTRLTVL.

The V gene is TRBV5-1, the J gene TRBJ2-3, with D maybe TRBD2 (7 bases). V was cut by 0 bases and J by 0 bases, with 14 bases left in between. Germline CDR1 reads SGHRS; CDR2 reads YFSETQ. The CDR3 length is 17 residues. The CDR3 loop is CASSLAGGRTSTDTQYF. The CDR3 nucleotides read TGCGCCAGCAGCTTGGCCGGGGGGCGCACTAGCACAGATACGCAGTATTTT.